The present entry profiles one T cell receptor beta chain with its context. It has no known antigen specificity. No base-level quality is on record; no much larger clone is a single base apart. This entry belongs to a study of blood T cell repertoires in COVID-19 (TCRdb year 2020). The study in broad terms: Samples from collaborators originated in the United States, Italy and Spain and spanned both the acute and convalescent phases of COVID-19. The prospective study material was composed of cDNA or gDNA derived from T cells, B-cell-depleted T cells, or PBMCs. Sample metadata almost always included a de-identified subject ID, COVID-19 status, age in years and sex. Deeply sampled blood TCRbeta repertoires from subjects exposed to, actively infected with, or recovered from COVID-19 were included in the dataset. Where available, HLA class I and class II types were obtained from metadata supplied by the sample provider rather than from assay-based typing. The repertoires were released in a freely available public database intended as a resource for research on the immune response to SARS-CoV-2. The samples were drawn from the first 160 participants of the ongoing ImmuneRACE study and from about 1,200 subjects provided by 6 global collaborators. General conclusions and limits of the study: The quantity of clinical and demographic metadata differed by source and by participant and was supplied without curation.

The immunoSEQ Assay, a bias-controlled multiplex PCR, was used to amplify TCRbeta CDR3 regions from genomic DNA. As for the original processing: The number of nucleated cells in each sample was estimated by amplification of reference gene primers within the assay. To quantify the absolute abundance of each unique TCRbeta CDR3 rearrangement, sequence reads were collapsed and filtered. For each sample, productive Simpson clonality was calculated by taking the square root of Simpson's diversity index across productive rearrangements. The source is immuneACCESS, and TCRdb retained only in-frame sequences with V and J called. Part of the clones is not carried over; for the studies checked, unresolved V genes explain less than half of this, and the remainder is unexplained. The V and J calls and clone size come from that table; D and trimming were worked out from the DNA. The sample table lists 150,000 to 200,000 clones, roughly nine tenths of them with a count of one. 2.1% of the sample lies in the top ten.

Compared with germline, V lacks 0 bases and J lacks 7 bases; bases without a gene match: 6. The CDR3 contains 14 residues, cysteine and phenylalanine counted. The retained sequence is limited to the CDR3, 42 bases, with the frame set at the first base. The germline V gene gives CDR1 as SGHTS and CDR2 as YDEGEE. Each collaborating institution followed its own protocols to collect whole blood in K2EDTA tubes. For TCRbeta analysis, collaborator samples were shipped as frozen whole blood, as isolated PBMCs, or as DNA extracted from either sample type. The chain employs TRBV5-8 and TRBJ1-2; TRBD1 fits 7 bases in the junction. This receptor was identified in a man between 65 and 85 years old with active or convalescent COVID-19. What was sequenced was peripheral blood. The CDR3 in this case is CASSLARGRSGYTF. The nucleotides read TGTGCCAGCAGCTTGGCCAGGGGGAGGAGTGGCTACACCTTC.